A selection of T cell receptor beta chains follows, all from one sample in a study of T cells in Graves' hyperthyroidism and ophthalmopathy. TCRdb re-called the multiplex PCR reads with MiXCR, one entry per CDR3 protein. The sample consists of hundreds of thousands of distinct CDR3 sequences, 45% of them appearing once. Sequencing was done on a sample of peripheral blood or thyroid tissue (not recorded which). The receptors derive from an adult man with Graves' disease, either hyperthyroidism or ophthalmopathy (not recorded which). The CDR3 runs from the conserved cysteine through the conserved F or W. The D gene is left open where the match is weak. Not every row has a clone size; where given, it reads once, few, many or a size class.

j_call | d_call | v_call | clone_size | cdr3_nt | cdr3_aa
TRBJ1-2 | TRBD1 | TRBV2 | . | TGTGCCAGCAGTGAAAGACAGGGGCCTTTGAGGTATGGCTACACCTTC | CASSERQGPLRYGYTF
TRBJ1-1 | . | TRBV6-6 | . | TGTGCCAGCAGCCGGACAGAGGAAGCTTTCTTT | CASSRTEEAFF
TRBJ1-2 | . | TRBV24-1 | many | TGTGCCACCAGTGATTTAGGGGCTTCGGTGGATGGCTACACCTTC | CATSDLGASVDGYTF
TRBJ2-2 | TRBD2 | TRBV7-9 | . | TGTGCCAGCAGCCATACCGCGGGGGGCCAGGGCGGGGAGCTGTTTTTT | CASSHTAGGQGGELFF
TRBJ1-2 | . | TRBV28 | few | TGTGCCAGCAGTAAGATGACCGCGGGCTACACCTTC | CASSKMTAGYTF
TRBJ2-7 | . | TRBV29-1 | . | TGCAGCGTGAGGGCGGGCTCCGAGCAGTACTTC | CSVRAGSEQYF
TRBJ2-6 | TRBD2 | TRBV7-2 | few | TGTGCCAGCAGCCCGGGGCAAGCGGGAGTTGGCGGGGCCAACGTCCTGACTTTC | CASSPGQAGVGGANVLTF
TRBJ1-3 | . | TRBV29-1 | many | TGCAGCGTCCCACAGGACAGTGGAAACACCATATATTTT | CSVPQDSGNTIYF
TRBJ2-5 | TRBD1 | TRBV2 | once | TGTGCCAGCAGGACAGGGGGCCCTGACGGAGAGACCCAGTACTTC | CASRTGGPDGETQYF
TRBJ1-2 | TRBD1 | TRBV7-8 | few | TGTGCCAGCATCGGGGACAGAATTTATGGCTACACCTTC | CASIGDRIYGYTF
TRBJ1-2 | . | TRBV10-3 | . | TGTGCCATCAGTGAAGGTTTAACAGAGAACTATGGCTACACCTTC | CAISEGLTENYGYTF
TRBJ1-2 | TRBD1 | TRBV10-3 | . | TGTGCCATCAGTGATCTGGCAGGGGGCAGCTATGGCTACACCTTC | CAISDLAGGSYGYTF
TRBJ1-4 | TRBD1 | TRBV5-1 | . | TGCGCCAGCAGCCCAGGGACAGTTGCAACTAATGAAAAACTGTTTTTT | CASSPGTVATNEKLFF
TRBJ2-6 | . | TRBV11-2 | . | TGTGCCAGCAGCGTTGAAGAGGGCCCAGGTTCCGGGGCCAACGTCCTGACTTTC | CASSVEEGPGSGANVLTF
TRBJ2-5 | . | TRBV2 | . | TGTGCCAGCAGTGAAGCAGTGCAGGGGAGAGAGACCCAGTACTTC | CASSEAVQGRETQYF
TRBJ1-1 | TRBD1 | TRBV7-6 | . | TGTGCCAGCAGCCAAGGACAGGGGGCCCCTGAAGCTTTCTTT | CASSQGQGAPEAFF
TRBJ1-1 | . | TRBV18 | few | TGTGCCAGCTCACTTATGGAGGTGGCTGAAGCTTTCTTT | CASSLMEVAEAFF
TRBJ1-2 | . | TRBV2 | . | TGTGCCAGCAGTTCGGCCTCCGGACAAATCACTAACTATGGCTACACCTTC | CASSSASGQITNYGYTF
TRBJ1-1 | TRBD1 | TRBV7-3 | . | TGTGCCAGCAGCATTCAGGGGGGGGACACTGAAGCTTTCTTT | CASSIQGGDTEAFF
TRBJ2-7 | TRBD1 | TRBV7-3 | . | TGTGCCAGCAGCCAGACGGCAGGGGGCGACGAGCAGTACTTC | CASSQTAGGDEQYF
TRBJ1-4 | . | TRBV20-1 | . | TGCAGTGCTAGTCCGGACAGTAATGAAAAACTGTTTTTT | CSASPDSNEKLFF
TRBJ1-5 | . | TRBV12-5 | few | TGTGCCAGCAGCCGTGTTGATAGCAATCAGCCCCAGCATTTT | CASSRVDSNQPQHF
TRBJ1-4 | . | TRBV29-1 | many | TGCAGCGTGGGCGATGAAAAACTGTTTTTT | CSVGDEKLFF
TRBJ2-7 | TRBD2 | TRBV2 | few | TGTGCCAGCAGCGTCGGACTAGCGGGAAGGAACGAGCAGTACTTC | CASSVGLAGRNEQYF
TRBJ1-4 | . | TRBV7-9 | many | TGTGCCAGCAGCTTTGGATGGAATCTCGGAAAACTGTTTTTT | CASSFGWNLGKLFF
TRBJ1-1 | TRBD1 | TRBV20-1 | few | TGCAGTGCCGCAGGGGGACAGGGCTATGAAGCTTTCTTT | CSAAGGQGYEAFF
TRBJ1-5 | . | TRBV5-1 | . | TGCGCCAGCAGCTTGGCCGGAGGAGAAAATCAGCCCCAGCATTTT | CASSLAGGENQPQHF
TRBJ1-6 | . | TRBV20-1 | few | TGCAGTGCTCAGGGTAATAATTCACCCCTCCACTTT | CSAQGNNSPLHF
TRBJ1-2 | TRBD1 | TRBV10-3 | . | TGTGCCAACAGGGGACAGGGAAGTAACTATGGCCACACCTTC | CANRGQGSNYGHTF
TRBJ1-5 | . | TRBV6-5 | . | TGTGCCAGCAGTTTTGCGTTGGGAGGAAATCAGCCCCAGCATTTT | CASSFALGGNQPQHF
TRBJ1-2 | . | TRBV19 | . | TGTGCCTGGACCCTTTGGGACTTAAAATCCTATGGCTACACCTTC | CAWTLWDLKSYGYTF
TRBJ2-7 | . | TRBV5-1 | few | TGCGCCAGCAGCTTATCACATGTTCCTAGCAGCGAGCAGTACTTC | CASSLSHVPSSEQYF
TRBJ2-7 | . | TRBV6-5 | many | TGTGCCAGCAGTACTCAGGGGCACTACGAGCAGTACTTC | CASSTQGHYEQYF
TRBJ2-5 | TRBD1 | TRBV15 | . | TGTGCCACCAGCAGAGATATCCAGGGACAGAAGCAAGAGACCCAGTACTTC | CATSRDIQGQKQETQYF
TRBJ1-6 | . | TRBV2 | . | TGTGCCAGCAGTGAAATGGAGGTCACCGGGTATTCACTCCTCCACTTT | CASSEMEVTGYSLLHF
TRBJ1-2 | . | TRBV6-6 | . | TGTGCCAGCAGTGCAGGGGTCGGGTCGACCTATGGCTACACCTTC | CASSAGVGSTYGYTF
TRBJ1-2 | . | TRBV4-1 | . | TGCGCCAGCAGCCAAGGGTCAGGGTTGGTCTATGGCTACACCTTC | CASSQGSGLVYGYTF
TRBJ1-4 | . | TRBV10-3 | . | TGTGCCATCAGTGAGTCTACGGGAGAAAAACTGTTTTTT | CAISESTGEKLFF
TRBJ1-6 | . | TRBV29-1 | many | TGCAGCGTTGAAGTAGGGCTGGGTTCACCCCTCCACTTT | CSVEVGLGSPLHF
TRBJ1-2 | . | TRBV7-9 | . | TGTGCCAGCAGCGCCGGGAGGGGCCATGGCTACACCTTC | CASSAGRGHGYTF
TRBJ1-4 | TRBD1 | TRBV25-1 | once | TGTGCCAGCGGCGGCCCCGGGACAGCAAATGAAAAACTGTTTTTT | CASGGPGTANEKLFF
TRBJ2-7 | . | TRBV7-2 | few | TGTGCCAGCAGCTTACTTGGCATCGGCCAGGAGAGTTACGAGCAGTACTTC | CASSLLGIGQESYEQYF
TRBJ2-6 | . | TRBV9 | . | TGTGCCAGCAGCGGGGGGGGGCCACGGACCCTCTCTGGGGCCAACGTCCTGACTTTC | CASSGGGPRTLSGANVLTF
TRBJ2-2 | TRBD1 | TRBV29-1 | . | TGCAGCGTCGGGGGACAGGGGGACCCGAACACCGGGGAGCTGTTTTTT | CSVGGQGDPNTGELFF
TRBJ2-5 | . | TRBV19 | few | TGTGCCAGTAGTCCGACGGGGGGCCTCCTGGAGACCCAGTACTTC | CASSPTGGLLETQYF
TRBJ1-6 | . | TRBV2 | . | TGTGCCAGCAGTGAATGGTCAGGTCGGGTCCTCCACTTT | CASSEWSGRVLHF
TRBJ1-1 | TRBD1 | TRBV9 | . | TGTGCCAGCAGCTCAGGACAGGGATCAAAAGCTTTCTTT | CASSSGQGSKAFF
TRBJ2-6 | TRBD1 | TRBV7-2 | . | TGTGCCAGCAGCCCCAGGGGACAGGGGCTCGTAGGGGGGGCCAACGTCCTGACTTTC | CASSPRGQGLVGGANVLTF
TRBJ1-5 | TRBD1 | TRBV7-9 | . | TGCGCCAGCAGCCAACCGGGACAGGGGAGCAATCAGCCCCAGCATTTT | CASSQPGQGSNQPQHF
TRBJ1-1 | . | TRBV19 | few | TGTGCCAGTAGTATTACAGGGAGCACTGAAGCTTTCTTT | CASSITGSTEAFF
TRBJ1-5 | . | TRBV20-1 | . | TGCAGTTGGTGGGACGGTAGGAGGAATCAGCCCCAGCATTTT | CSWWDGRRNQPQHF